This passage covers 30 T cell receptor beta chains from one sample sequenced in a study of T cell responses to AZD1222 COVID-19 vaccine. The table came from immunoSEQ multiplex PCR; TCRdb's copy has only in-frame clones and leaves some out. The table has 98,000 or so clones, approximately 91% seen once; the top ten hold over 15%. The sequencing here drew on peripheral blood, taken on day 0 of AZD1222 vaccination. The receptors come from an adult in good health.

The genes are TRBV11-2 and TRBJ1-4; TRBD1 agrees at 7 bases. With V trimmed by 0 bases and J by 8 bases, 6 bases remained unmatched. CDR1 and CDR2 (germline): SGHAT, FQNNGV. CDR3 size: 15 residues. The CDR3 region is CASSLEQGRWEKLFF. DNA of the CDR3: TGTGCCAGCAGCTTAGAACAGGGGCGGTGGGAAAAACTGTTTTTT.

The CDR3 region is CASSPLMGQIQETQYF. The CDR3, as DNA: TGTGCCAGCTCACCCCTAATGGGACAGATCCAAGAGACCCAGTACTTC. The genes are TRBV18 and TRBJ2-5; 7 nucleotides line up with TRBD1. The germline V gene encodes CDR1 KGHSH and CDR2 LQKENI. J was trimmed by 1 base and V by 3 bases; bases with no gene match: 8. This CDR3 is built from 16 residues.

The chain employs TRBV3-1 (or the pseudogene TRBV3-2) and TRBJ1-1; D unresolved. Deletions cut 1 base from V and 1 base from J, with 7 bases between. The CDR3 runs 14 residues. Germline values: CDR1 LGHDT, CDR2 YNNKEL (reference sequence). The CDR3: CASSQARGNTEAFF. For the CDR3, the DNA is TGTGCCAGCAGCCAAGCGAGAGGGAACACTGAAGCTTTCTTT.

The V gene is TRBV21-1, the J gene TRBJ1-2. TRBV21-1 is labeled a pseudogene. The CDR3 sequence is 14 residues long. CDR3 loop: CASSKIGTNYGYTF. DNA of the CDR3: TGTGCCAGCAGCAAAATAGGGACTAACTATGGCTACACCTTC.

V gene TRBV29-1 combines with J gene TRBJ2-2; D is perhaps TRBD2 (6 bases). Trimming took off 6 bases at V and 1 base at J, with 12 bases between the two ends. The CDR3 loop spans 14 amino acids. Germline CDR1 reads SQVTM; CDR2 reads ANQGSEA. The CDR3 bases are TGCAGCGTCCTCGCGGGGTGGAACACCGGGGAGCTGTTTTTT. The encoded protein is CSVLAGWNTGELFF.

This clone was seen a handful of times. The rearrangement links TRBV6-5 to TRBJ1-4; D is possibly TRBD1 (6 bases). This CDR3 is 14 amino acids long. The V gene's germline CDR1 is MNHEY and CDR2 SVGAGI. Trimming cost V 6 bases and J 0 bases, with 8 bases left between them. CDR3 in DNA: TGTGCCAGCAGCGGGACATCAACTAATGAAAAACTGTTTTTT. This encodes CASSGTSTNEKLFF.

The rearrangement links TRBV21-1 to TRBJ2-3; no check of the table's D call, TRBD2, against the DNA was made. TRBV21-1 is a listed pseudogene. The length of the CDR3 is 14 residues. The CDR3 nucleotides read TGTGCCAGGCCTCGAGGAAATGGCACAGATACGCAGTATTTT. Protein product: CARPRGNGTDTQYF.

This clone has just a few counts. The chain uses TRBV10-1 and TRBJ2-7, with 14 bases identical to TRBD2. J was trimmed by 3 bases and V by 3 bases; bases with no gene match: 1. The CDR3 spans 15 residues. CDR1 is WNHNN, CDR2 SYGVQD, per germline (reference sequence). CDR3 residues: CASSDGTSGGYEQYF. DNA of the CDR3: TGCGCCAGCAGTGACGGGACTAGCGGGGGCTACGAGCAGTACTTC.

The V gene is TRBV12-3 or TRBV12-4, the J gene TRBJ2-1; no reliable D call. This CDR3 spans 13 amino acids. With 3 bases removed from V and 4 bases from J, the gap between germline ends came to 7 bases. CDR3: CASSFTLYNEQFF. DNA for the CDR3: TGTGCCAGCAGTTTTACACTTTACAATGAGCAGTTCTTC.

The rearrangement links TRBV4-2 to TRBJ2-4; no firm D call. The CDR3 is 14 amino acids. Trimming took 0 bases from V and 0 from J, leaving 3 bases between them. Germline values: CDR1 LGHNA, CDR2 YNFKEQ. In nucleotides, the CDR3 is TGTGCCAGCAGCCAAGATACAGCCAAAAACATTCAGTACTTC. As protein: CASSQDTAKNIQYF.

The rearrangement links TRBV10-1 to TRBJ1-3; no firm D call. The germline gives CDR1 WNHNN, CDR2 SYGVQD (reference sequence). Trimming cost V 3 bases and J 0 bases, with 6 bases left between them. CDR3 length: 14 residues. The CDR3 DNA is TGCGCCAGCAGTGACCCCAGCTCTGGAAACACCATATATTTT. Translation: CASSDPSSGNTIYF.

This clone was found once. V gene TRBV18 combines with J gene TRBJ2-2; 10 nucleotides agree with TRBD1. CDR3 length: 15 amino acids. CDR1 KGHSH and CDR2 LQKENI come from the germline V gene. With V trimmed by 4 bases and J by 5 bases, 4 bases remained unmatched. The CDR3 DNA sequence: TGTGCCAGCTCACGGGGACAGGGGAATACCGGGGAGCTGTTTTTT. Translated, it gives CASSRGQGNTGELFF.

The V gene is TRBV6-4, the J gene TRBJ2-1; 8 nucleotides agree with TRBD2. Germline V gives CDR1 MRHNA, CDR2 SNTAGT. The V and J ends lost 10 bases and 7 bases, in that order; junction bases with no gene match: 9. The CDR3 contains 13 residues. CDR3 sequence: CATAGGPLNEQFF. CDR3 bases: TGTGCCACCGCGGGGGGCCCTCTGAATGAGCAGTTCTTC.

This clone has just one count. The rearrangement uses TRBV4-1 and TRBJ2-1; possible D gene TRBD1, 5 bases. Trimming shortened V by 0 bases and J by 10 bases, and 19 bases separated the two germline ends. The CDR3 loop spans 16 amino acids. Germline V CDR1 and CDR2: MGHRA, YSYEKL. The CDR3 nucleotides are TGCGCCAGCAGCCAAGAAATAGCACAAACCCAGGGAGAGCAGTTCTTC. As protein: CASSQEIAQTQGEQFF.

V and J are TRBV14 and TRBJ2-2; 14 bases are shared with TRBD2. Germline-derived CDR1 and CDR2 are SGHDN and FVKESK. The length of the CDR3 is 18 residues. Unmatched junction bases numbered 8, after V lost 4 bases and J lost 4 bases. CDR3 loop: CASSRRLAGGPSTGELFF. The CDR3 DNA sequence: TGTGCCAGCAGCCGCCGACTAGCGGGGGGGCCGAGCACCGGGGAGCTGTTTTTT. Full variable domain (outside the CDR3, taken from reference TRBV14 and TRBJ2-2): EAGVTQFPSHSVIEKGQTVTLRCDPISGHDNLYWYRRVMGKEIKFLLHFVKESKQDESGMPNNRFLAERTGGTYSTLKVQPAELEDSGVYFCASSRRLAGGPSTGELFFGEGSRLTVL.

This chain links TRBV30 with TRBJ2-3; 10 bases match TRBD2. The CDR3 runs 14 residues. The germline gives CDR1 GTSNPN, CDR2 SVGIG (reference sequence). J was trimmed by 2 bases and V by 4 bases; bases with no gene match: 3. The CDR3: CAWKLAGLTDTQYF. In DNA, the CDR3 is TGTGCCTGGAAACTAGCGGGACTCACAGATACGCAGTATTTT. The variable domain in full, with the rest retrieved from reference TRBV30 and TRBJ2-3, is SQTIHQWPATLVQPVGSPLSLECTVEGTSNPNLYWYRQAAGRGLQLLFYSVGIGQISSEVPQNLSASRPQDRQFILSSKKLLLSDSGFYLCAWKLAGLTDTQYFGPGTRLTVL.

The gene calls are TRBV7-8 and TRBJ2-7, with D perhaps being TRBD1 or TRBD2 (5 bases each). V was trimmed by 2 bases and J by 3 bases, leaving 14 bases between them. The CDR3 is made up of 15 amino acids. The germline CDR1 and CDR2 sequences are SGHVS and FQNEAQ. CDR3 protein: CASSLQSGTVYEQYF. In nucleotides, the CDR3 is TGTGCCAGCAGCTTACAGTCAGGGACGGTCTACGAGCAGTACTTC.

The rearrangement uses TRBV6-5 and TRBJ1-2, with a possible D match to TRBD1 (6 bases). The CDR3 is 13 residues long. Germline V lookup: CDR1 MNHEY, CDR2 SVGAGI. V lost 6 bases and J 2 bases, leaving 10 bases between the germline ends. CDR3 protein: CASRPDSNYGYTF. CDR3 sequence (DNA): TGTGCCAGCAGACCGGACAGCAACTATGGCTACACCTTC.

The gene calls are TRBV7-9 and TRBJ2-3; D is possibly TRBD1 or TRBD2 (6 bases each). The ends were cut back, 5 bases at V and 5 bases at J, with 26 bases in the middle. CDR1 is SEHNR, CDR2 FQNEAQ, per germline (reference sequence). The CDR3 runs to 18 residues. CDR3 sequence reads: CASSPWGSGGGLVDTQYF. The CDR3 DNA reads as TGTGCCAGCAGCCCATGGGGGTCTGGTGGGGGGCTCGTAGATACGCAGTATTTT.

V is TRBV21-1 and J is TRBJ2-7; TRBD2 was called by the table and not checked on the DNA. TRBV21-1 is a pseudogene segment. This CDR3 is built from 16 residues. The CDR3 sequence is CASSKERNKYSYEQYF. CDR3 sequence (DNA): TGTGCCAGCAGCAAAGAGAGGAACAAGTACTCCTACGAGCAGTACTTC.

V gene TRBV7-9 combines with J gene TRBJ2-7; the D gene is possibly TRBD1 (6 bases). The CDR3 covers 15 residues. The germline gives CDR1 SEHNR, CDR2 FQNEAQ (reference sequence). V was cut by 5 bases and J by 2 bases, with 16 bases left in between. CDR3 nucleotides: TGTGCCAGCAGCCCCCCCGGGACATCAGCCTACGAGCAGTACTTC. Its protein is CASSPPGTSAYEQYF.

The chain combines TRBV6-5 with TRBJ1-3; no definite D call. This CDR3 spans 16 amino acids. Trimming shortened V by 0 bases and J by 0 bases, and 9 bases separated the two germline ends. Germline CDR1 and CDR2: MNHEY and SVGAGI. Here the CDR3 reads CASSYSLINSGNTIYF. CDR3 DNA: TGTGCCAGCAGTTACTCGCTGATTAACTCTGGAAACACCATATATTTT.

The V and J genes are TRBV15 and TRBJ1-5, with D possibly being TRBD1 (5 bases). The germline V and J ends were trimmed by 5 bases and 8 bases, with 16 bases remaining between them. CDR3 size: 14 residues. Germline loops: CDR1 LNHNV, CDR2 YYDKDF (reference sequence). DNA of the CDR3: TGTGCCACCAGCGCTGAGGGATCGGGGGAGCCCCAGCATTTT. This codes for CATSAEGSGEPQHF.

The CDR3 DNA is TGTGCCAGCAGCTTAGCTGTGGGGCTAACTAGCACAGATACGCAGTATTTT. Translation: CASSLAVGLTSTDTQYF. The chain carries TRBV11-3 and TRBJ2-3; TRBD1 is a possible D gene (5 bases). Trimming stripped 1 base from V and 0 bases from J, with 14 bases between. Germline-derived CDR1 and CDR2 are SGHNT and YENEEA. CDR3 length: 17 amino acids.

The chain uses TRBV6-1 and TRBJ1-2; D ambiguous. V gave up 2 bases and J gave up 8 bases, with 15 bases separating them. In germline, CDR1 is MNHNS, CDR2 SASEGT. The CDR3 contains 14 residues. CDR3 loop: CASSERRVLGGYTF. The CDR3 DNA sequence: TGTGCCAGCAGTGAAAGGCGGGTACTGGGGGGCTACACCTTC.

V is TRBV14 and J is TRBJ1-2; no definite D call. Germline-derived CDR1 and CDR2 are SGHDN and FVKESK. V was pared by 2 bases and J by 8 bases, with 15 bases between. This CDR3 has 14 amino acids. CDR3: CASSQFSGLDGYTF. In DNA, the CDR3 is TGTGCCAGCAGCCAATTTTCGGGATTGGACGGCTACACCTTC.

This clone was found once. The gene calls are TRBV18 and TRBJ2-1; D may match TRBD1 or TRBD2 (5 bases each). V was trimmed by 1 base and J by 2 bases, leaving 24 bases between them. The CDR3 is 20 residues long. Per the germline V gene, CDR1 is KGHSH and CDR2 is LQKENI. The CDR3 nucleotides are TGTGCCAGCTCACCACACCCCCATGGAACTGTGGGGGTACCCTACAATGAGCAGTTCTTC. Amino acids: CASSPHPHGTVGVPYNEQFF.

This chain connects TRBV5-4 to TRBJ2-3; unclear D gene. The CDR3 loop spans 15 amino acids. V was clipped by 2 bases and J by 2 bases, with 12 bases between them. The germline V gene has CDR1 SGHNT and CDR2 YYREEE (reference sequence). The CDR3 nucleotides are TGTGCCAGCAGCTTCACCCGGCCATCCACAGATACGCAGTATTTT. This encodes CASSFTRPSTDTQYF.

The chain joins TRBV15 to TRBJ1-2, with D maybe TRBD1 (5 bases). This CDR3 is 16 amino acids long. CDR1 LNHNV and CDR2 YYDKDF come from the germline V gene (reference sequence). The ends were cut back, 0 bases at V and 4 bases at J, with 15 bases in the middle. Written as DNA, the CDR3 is TGTGCCACCAGCAGAGATGGGGGGTATACCCCCTATGGCTACACCTTC. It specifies CATSRDGGYTPYGYTF.

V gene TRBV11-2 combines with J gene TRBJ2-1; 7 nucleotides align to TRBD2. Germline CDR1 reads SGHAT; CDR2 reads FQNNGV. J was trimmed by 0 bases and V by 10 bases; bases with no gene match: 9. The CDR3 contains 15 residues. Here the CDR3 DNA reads TGTGCCACCCGGGGGGATGGGAGCTCCTACAATGAGCAGTTCTTC. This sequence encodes CATRGDGSSYNEQFF.